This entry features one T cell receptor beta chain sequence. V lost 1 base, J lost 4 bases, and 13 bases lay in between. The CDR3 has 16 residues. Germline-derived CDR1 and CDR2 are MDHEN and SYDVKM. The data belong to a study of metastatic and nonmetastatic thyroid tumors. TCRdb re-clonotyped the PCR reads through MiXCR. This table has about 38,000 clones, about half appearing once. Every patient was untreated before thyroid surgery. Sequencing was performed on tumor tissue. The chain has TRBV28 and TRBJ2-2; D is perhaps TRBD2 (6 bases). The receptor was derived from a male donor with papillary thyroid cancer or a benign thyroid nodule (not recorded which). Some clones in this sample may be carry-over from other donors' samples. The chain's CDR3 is CASSLSGVTLTGELFF. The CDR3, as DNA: TGTGCCAGCAGTTTATCGGGGGTAACCCTCACCGGGGAGCTGTTTTTT.